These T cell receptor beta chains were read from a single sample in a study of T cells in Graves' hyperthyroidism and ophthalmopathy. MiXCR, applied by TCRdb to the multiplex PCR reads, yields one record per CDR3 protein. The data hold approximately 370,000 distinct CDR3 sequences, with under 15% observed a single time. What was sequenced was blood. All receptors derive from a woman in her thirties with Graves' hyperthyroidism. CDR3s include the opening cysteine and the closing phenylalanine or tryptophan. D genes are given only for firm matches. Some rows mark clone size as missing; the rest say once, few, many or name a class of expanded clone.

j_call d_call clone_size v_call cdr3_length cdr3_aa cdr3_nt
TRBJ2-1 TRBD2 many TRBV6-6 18 CASSYSRLGGSLVGEQFF TGTGCCAGCAGTTACTCGAGGTTAGGCGGGAGTCTGGTTGGTGAGCAGTTCTTC
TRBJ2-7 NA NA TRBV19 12 CASSKDSYEQYF TGTGCCAGTAGTAAGGACAGCTACGAGCAGTACTTC
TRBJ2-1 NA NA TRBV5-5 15 CASSVDGRTYNEQFF TGTGCCAGCAGCGTCGACGGCCGCACCTACAATGAGCAGTTCTTC
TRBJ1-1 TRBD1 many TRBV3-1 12 CASSQPGGLAFF TGTGCCAGCAGCCAACCAGGGGGCTTGGCTTTCTTT
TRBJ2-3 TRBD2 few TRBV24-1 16 CATSPGLAESTDTQYF TGTGCCACCAGTCCAGGACTAGCAGAGAGCACAGATACGCAGTATTTT
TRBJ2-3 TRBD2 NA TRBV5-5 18 CASSPRLAGSTSTDTQYF TGTGCCAGCAGCCCCCGGCTAGCGGGCTCCACTAGCACAGATACGCAGTATTTT
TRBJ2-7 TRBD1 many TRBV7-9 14 CASSPGQGYYEQYF TGTGCCAGCAGCCCGGGACAGGGATACTACGAGCAGTACTTC
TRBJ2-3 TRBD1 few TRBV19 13 CASSDRATDTQYF TGTGCCAGTAGTGACAGGGCAACAGATACGCAGTATTTT
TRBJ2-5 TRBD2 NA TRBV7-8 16 CASSSRSGISGETQYF TGTGCCAGCAGCTCAAGAAGCGGGATCTCCGGGGAGACCCAGTACTTC
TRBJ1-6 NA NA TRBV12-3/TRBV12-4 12 CASSLYGSPLHF TGTGCCAGCAGTTTATACGGTTCACCCCTCCACTTT
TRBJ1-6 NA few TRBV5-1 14 CASSLAAGKSPLHF TGCGCCAGCAGCTTGGCGGCAGGGAAGTCACCCCTCCACTTT
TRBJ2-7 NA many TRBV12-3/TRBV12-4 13 CASSWGTDDEQYF TGTGCCAGCAGTTGGGGGACTGACGACGAGCAGTACTTC
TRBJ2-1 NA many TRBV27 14 CASSLISTGEEQFF TGTGCCAGCAGTTTAATCTCAACGGGCGAGGAGCAGTTCTTC
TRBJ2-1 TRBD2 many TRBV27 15 CASSGLAGTNNEQFF TGTGCCAGCTCAGGACTAGCGGGGACCAACAATGAGCAGTTCTTC
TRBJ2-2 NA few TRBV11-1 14 CASSLNPNTGELFF TGTGCCAGCAGCTTAAACCCGAACACCGGGGAGCTGTTTTTT
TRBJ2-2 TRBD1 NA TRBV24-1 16 CATSDRQGAYTGELFF TGTGCCACCAGTGATCGACAGGGGGCCTACACCGGGGAGCTGTTTTTT
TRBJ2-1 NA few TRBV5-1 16 CASRYGSGRSLDEQFF TGCGCCAGCAGGTATGGAAGCGGGCGATCACTCGATGAGCAGTTCTTC
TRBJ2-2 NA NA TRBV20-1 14 CSARDGGSTGELFF TGCAGTGCTAGAGATGGTGGATCCACCGGGGAGCTGTTTTTT
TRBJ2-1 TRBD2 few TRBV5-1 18 CASSRNSGSTPFYNEQFF TGCGCCAGCAGCCGAAATAGCGGGAGCACTCCTTTCTACAATGAGCAGTTCTTC
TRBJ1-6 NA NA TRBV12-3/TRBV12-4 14 CASSSGQNNSPLHF TGTGCCAGCAGCTCTGGACAGAATAATTCACCCCTCCACTTT
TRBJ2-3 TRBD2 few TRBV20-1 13 CSIGREAGDTQYF TGCAGCATCGGGCGGGAGGCGGGGGATACGCAGTATTTT
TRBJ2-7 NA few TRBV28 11 CATSVGYEQYF TGTGCCACCTCGGTGGGATACGAGCAGTACTTC
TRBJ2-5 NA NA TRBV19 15 CASSPRWAGQETQYF TGTGCCAGTAGTCCCCGGTGGGCAGGCCAAGAGACCCAGTACTTC
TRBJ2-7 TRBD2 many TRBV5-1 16 CASSLGLAGGGGEQYF TGCGCCAGCAGCTTAGGACTAGCGGGAGGAGGTGGGGAGCAGTACTTC
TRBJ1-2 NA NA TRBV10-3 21 CAISESRVRMESGGSNYGYTF TGTGCCATCAGTGAGTCAAGGGTGAGGATGGAGTCAGGAGGTTCTAACTATGGCTACACCTTC
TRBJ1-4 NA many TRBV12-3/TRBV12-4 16 CASSPLTARGSEKLFF TGTGCCAGCAGTCCATTGACAGCGCGAGGGAGTGAAAAACTGTTTTTT
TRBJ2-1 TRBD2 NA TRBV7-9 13 CASSPPREGEQFF TGTGCCAGCAGCCCCCCCAGGGAGGGTGAGCAGTTCTTC
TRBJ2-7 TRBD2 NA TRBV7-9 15 CASSLAGREGPEQYF TGTGCCAGCAGCTTAGCGGGGCGGGAGGGCCCTGAGCAGTACTTC
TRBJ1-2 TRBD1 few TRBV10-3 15 CAIRGPGTDDYGYTF TGTGCCATCAGGGGTCCCGGGACAGATGACTATGGCTACACCTTC
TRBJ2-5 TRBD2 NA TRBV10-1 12 CASKTSGETQYF TGCGCCAGCAAAACTAGCGGGGAGACCCAGTACTTC
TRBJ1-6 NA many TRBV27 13 CASSPFPISPLHF TGTGCCAGCAGCCCATTCCCTATTTCACCCCTCCACTTT
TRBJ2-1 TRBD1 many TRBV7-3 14 CASSLAGGWGEQFF TGTGCCAGCAGCTTAGCAGGGGGTTGGGGGGAGCAGTTCTTC
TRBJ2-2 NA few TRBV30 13 CAWRFRGTGELFF TGTGCCTGGAGATTTAGAGGCACCGGGGAGCTGTTTTTT
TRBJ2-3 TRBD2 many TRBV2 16 CASSQPRDYRTDTQYF TGTGCCAGCAGCCAACCTCGGGACTACCGCACAGATACGCAGTATTTT
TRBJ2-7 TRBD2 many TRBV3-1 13 CASSRGSGREQYF TGTGCCAGCAGCCGAGGTAGCGGGCGGGAGCAGTACTTC
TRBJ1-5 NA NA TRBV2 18 CASREVGFRGYSNQPQHF TGTGCCAGCCGTGAAGTAGGCTTCCGCGGTTATAGCAATCAGCCCCAGCATTTT
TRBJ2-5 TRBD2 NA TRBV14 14 CASSQREARGTQYF TGTGCCAGCAGCCAGCGGGAGGCCAGGGGGACCCAGTACTTC
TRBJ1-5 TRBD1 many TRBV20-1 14 CSASPGTGAQPQHF TGCAGTGCTAGTCCCGGGACAGGGGCCCAGCCCCAGCATTTT
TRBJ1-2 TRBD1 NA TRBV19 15 CASSTRDRGNYGYTF TGTGCCAGTAGTACCCGGGACAGGGGAAACTATGGCTACACCTTC
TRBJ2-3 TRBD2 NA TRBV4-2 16 CASSQGYSGRADTQYF TGTGCCAGCAGCCAAGGTTATAGCGGGAGGGCAGATACGCAGTATTTT
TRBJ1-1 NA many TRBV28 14 CASNVPQSPTEAFF TGTGCCAGCAACGTCCCTCAATCGCCCACTGAAGCTTTCTTT